This T cell receptor beta chain was identified in a study of CD8+CD57+ T cells in acquired aplastic anemia. About the research overall: Mean yield of DNA from sorted CD4+ and CD8+ cells was about 3.2 ug.

This clonotype was counted ten times or more. Its antigen is as yet unknown. Study observations and caveats: Sharing between patients and controls was observed for over 25 CD8+ CDR3 sequences. Patients did not significantly differ from controls in CD8+ Simpson's diversity.

Both TCR beta VDJ combination and CDR3 sequence profiling were carried out. Genomic DNA was the template for this profiling. One entry per CDR3 protein results from TCRdb running MiXCR on the reads. There are approximately 270,000 distinct CDR3 sequences in the sample; roughly 50% occur only once, and around 8% lies in the top ten. This TCR was recovered from a human donor with severe aplastic anemia or a healthy control (not recorded which). Input material: sorted CD4+, CD8+, or CD8+CD57+ T cells (not recorded which) from PBMCs.

Written as DNA, the CDR3 is TGTGCCACCAGTGTTGCGGACTGTTACTCTGGAAACACCATATATTTT. Its protein product is CATSVADCYSGNTIYF. J is TRBJ1-3 and V is TRBV24-1; D is uncertain. The CDR3 spans 16 residues. Germline V gene lookup returns CDR1 KGHDR and CDR2 SFDVKD. Trimming stripped 5 bases from V and 0 bases from J, with 13 bases between.